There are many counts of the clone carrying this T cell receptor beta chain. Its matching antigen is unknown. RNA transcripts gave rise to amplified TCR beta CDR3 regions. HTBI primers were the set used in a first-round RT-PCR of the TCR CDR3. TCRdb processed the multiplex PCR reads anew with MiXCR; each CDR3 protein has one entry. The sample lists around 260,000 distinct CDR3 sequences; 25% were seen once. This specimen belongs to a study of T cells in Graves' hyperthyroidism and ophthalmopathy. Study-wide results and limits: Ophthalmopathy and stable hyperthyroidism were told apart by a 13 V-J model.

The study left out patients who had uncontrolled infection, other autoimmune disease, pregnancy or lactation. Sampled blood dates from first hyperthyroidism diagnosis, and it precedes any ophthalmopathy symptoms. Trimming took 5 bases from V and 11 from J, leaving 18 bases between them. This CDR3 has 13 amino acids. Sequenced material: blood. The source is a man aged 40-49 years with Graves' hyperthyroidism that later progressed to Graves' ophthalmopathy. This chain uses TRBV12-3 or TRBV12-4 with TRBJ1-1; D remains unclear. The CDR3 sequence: CASSPHGGERAFF. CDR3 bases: TGTGCCAGCAGTCCGCACGGCGGGGAACGGGCTTTCTTT.